These 14 T cell receptor beta chains were sequenced from one sample in a study of blood T cell repertoires in COVID-19. Profiling relied on immunoSEQ multiplex PCR, and the TCRdb table lists in-frame clones only, not all of them. The data contain around 200,000 clones, about 85% of them singletons. The sequenced material came from PBMCs or T cells enriched from blood (not recorded which). The receptors were gathered from a man in his forties who had recovered from COVID-19.

The J gene is TRBJ1-1, the V gene TRBV6-5; the D gene is possibly TRBD1 (5 bases). Per the germline V gene, CDR1 is MNHEY and CDR2 is SVGAGI. The ends were cut back, 2 bases at V and 5 bases at J, with 9 bases in the middle. CDR3 size: 13 residues. As DNA, the CDR3 is TGTGCCAGCAGTTACCTCAAGGGGACTGAAGCTTTCTTT. Its translation: CASSYLKGTEAFF.

The chain has TRBV7-9 and TRBJ1-4, with D possibly TRBD1 on 6 matching bases. Germline assignment: CDR1 SEHNR and CDR2 FQNEAQ (reference sequence). The CDR3 consists of 14 residues. Trimming pared 5 bases from V and 4 bases from J, leaving 11 bases between. The CDR3: CASSQGQNNEKLFF. The CDR3 bases are TGTGCCAGCAGCCAAGGACAGAATAATGAAAAACTGTTTTTT.

This chain uses TRBV24-1 with TRBJ1-2, with 7 bases that match TRBD1. The CDR3 is made up of 13 amino acids. Germline loops: CDR1 KGHDR, CDR2 SFDVKD. With 4 bases clipped from V and 3 bases from J, the junction kept 1 base outside the gene matches. The CDR3 coding sequence is TGTGCCACCAGTGAAGACAGGGACTATGGCTACACCTTC. Translating gives CATSEDRDYGYTF.

CDR3 protein: CASSVNPTGNPYGYTF. The DNA for the CDR3 is TGTGCCAGCAGCGTCAACCCGACAGGGAACCCCTATGGCTACACCTTC. The J gene is TRBJ1-2, the V gene TRBV9; TRBD1 aligns across 7 bases. The CDR3 sequence is 16 residues long. Germline CDR1 and CDR2: SGDLS and YYNGEE. J gave up 4 bases and V 2 bases, and 11 bases lay outside the gene matches.

The V and J genes are TRBV28 and TRBJ1-5; TRBD1 matches 8 bases. CDR3 length equals 15 residues. In germline, CDR1 is MDHEN, CDR2 SYDVKM. Unmatched junction bases numbered 9, after V lost 6 bases and J lost 5 bases. The CDR3 is CASSTLGQGDQPQHF. The CDR3 nucleotides read TGTGCCAGCAGCACCCTTGGACAGGGCGATCAGCCCCAGCATTTT. Complete variable domain (other parts from reference TRBV28 and TRBJ1-5): DVKVTQSSRYLVKRTGEKVFLECVQDMDHENMFWYRQDPGLGLRLIYFSYDVKMKEKGDIPEGYSVSREKKERFSLILESASTNQTSMYLCASSTLGQGDQPQHFGDGTRLSIL.

This sequence joins TRBV18 and TRBJ1-3, with D possibly being TRBD1 (6 bases). The CDR3 covers 13 residues. The V end lost 6 bases, the J end lost 0 bases, and 6 bases lay between the germline ends. CDR1 is KGHSH, CDR2 LQKENI, per germline. In DNA form, the CDR3 reads TGTGCCAGCTCGGACAGCTCTGGAAACACCATATATTTT. Protein: CASSDSSGNTIYF.

V and J are TRBV5-1 and TRBJ1-3; a weak D match, TRBD1 (5 bases). Germline assignment: CDR1 SGHRS and CDR2 YFSETQ. This CDR3 has 14 amino acids. V was cut by 0 bases and J by 2 bases, with 6 bases left in between. CDR3 sequence reads: CASSLAGTGNTIYF. In DNA, the CDR3 is TGCGCCAGCAGCTTGGCAGGGACTGGAAACACCATATATTTT.

As DNA, the CDR3 is TGTGCCAGCAGTCTCGGGACTAGCGGGAGAAGGAATGAGCAGTTCTTC. Translating gives CASSLGTSGRRNEQFF. The chain uses TRBV28 and TRBJ2-1, with TRBD2 matching 14 bases. The CDR3 is 16 amino acids. After removal of 5 bases from V and 7 bases from J, the junction contained 7 bases not matched to a gene. Looked up from germline, CDR1 is MDHEN and CDR2 is SYDVKM. The variable domain in full, with the rest retrieved from reference TRBV28 and TRBJ2-1, is DVKVTQSSRYLVKRTGEKVFLECVQDMDHENMFWYRQDPGLGLRLIYFSYDVKMKEKGDIPEGYSVSREKKERFSLILESASTNQTSMYLCASSLGTSGRRNEQFFGPGTRLTVL.

This chain joins TRBV27 and TRBJ1-1, with D unclear. CDR1 and CDR2 (germline): MNHEY, SMNVEV (reference sequence). This CDR3 contains 14 residues. V lost 9 bases and J lost 2, with 16 bases in between. CDR3 loop: CASHPSGRNTEAFF. The CDR3 DNA follows: TGTGCCAGTCACCCCTCTGGGCGAAACACTGAAGCTTTCTTT.

The chain combines TRBV11-3 with TRBJ1-3; D might be TRBD1 (5 bases). Germline V CDR1 and CDR2: SGHNT, YENEEA. Trimming took off 1 base at V and 4 bases at J, with 8 bases between the two ends. The CDR3 has 14 amino acids. The CDR3 nucleotides read TGTGCCAGCAGCTTAGTGACAGTCGGAAACACCATATATTTT. Amino acid sequence: CASSLVTVGNTIYF.

The CDR3 bases are TGTGCCAGCAGAGCGGGAGGGCCCTCCCATGAGCAGTTCTTC. Its translation is CASRAGGPSHEQFF. The chain uses TRBV2 and TRBJ2-1; 10 bases fit TRBD2. The V segment lost 6 bases and the J segment 8 bases; nucleotides outside the gene matches: 7. The CDR3 loop spans 14 amino acids. CDR1 and CDR2 (germline): SNHLY, FYNNEI.

This chain connects TRBV5-1 to TRBJ2-7; 9 bases are a match to TRBD1. Germline V lookup: CDR1 SGHRS, CDR2 YFSETQ. Trimming took 4 bases from V and 4 from J; bases not matched to a gene: 9. The CDR3 consists of 15 residues. The CDR3 DNA reads as TGCGCCAGCAGCCCCCCGGGACAGGGTTATTACGAGCAGTACTTC. Encoded protein: CASSPPGQGYYEQYF.

This chain joins TRBV30 and TRBJ1-3; D unresolved. Germline CDR1 and CDR2: GTSNPN and SVGIG (reference sequence). The CDR3 covers 12 residues. V lost 2 bases and J 9 bases, leaving 11 bases between the germline ends. CDR3 in DNA: TGTGCCTGGAGTAAGGTTCCGGGCACCATATATTTT. It specifies CAWSKVPGTIYF.

The V and J genes are TRBV20-1 and TRBJ2-7; D remains ambiguous. Germline lookup yields CDR1 DFQATT and CDR2 SNEGSKA (reference sequence). This CDR3 comprises 11 residues. The V and J ends lost 6 bases and 1 base respectively, with 7 bases between them. CDR3 residues: CSAHWSYEQYF. CDR3 coding DNA: TGCAGTGCACATTGGTCCTACGAGCAGTACTTC.